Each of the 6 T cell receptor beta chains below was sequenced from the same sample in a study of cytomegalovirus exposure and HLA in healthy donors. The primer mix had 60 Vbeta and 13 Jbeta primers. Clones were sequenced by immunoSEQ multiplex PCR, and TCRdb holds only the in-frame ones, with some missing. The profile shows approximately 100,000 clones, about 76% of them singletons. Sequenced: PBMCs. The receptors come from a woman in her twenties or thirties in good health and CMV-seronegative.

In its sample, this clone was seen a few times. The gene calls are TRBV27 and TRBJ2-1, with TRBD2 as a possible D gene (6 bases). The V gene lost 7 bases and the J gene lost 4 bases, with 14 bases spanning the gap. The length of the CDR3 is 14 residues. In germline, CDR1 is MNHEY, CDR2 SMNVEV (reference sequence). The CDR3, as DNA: TGTGCCAGCAAATGGTGGGAGGCGTACAATGAGCAGTTCTTC. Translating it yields CASKWWEAYNEQFF.

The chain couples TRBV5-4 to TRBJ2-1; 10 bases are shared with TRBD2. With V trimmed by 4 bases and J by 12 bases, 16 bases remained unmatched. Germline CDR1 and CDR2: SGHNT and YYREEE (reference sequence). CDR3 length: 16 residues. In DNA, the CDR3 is TGTGCCAGCAGCACCGGGACTAGCGAATACCTTGGCGGGCAGTTCTTC. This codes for CASSTGTSEYLGGQFF.

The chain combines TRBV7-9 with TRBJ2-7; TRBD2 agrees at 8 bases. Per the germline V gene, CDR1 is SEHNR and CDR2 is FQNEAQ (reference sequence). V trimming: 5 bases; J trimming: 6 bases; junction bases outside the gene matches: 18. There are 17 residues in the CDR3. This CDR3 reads CASSRARGVAGGPEQYF. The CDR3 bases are TGTGCCAGCAGCCGAGCTCGGGGGGTTGCGGGGGGCCCCGAGCAGTACTTC.

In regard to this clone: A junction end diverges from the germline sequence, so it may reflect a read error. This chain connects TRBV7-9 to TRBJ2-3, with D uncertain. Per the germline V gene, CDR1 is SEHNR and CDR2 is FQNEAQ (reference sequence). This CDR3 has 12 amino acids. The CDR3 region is CSSSFGSDTQYF. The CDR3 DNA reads TGTTCCAGCAGCTTCGGGTCAGATACGCAGTATTTT.

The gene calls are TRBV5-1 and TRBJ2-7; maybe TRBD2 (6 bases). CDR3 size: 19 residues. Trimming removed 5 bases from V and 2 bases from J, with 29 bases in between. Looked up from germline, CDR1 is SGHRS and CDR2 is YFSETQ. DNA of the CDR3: TGCGCCAGCAGGTTGCGAAGGACGGAACTAGCAACGGCCACCTACGAGCAGTACTTC. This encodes CASRLRRTELATATYEQYF.

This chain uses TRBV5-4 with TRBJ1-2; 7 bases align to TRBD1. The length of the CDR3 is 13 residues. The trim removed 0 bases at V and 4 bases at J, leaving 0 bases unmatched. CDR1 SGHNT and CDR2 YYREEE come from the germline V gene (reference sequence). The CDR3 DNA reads TGTGCCAGCAGCTTGGCAGGGGGCTATGGCTACACCTTC. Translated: CASSLAGGYGYTF. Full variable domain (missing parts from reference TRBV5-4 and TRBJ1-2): ETGVTQSPTHLIKTRGQQVTLRCSSQSGHNTVSWYQQALGQGPQFIFQYYREEENGRGNFPPRFSGLQFPNYSSELNVNALELDDSALYLCASSLAGGYGYTFGSGTRLTVV.